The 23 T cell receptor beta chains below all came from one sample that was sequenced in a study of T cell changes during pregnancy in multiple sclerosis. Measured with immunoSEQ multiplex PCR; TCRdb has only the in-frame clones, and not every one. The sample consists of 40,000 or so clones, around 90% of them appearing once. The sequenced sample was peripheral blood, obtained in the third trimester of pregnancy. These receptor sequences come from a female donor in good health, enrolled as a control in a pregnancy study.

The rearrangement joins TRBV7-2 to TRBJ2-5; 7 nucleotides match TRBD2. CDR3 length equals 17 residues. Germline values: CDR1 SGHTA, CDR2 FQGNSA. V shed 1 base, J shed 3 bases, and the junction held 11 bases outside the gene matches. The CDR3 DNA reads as TGTGCCAGCAGCTTAGGTATTGGGGGAGGGCCAGAAGAGACCCAGTACTTC. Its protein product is CASSLGIGGGPEETQYF.

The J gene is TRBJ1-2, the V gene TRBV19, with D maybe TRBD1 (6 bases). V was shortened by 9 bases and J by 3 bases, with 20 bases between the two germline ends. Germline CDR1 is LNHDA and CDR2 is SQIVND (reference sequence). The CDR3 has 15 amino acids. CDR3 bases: TGTGCCAGCTCACCCCAGGACAGCGTTTACTATGGCTACACCTTC. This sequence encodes CASSPQDSVYYGYTF.

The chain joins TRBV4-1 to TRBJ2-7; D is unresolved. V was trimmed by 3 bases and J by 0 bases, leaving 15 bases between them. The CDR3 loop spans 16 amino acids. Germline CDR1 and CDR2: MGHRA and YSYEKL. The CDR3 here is CASSHKMADFSYEQYF. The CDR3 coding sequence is TGCGCCAGCAGCCATAAAATGGCGGATTTCTCCTACGAGCAGTACTTC.

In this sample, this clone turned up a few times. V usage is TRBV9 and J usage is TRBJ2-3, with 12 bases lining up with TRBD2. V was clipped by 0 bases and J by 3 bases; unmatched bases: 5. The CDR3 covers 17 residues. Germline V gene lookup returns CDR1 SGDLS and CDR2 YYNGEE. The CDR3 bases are TGTGCCAGCAGCGTAGTCTCGGGGACTAGCGGGACAGATACGCAGTATTTT. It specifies CASSVVSGTSGTDTQYF.

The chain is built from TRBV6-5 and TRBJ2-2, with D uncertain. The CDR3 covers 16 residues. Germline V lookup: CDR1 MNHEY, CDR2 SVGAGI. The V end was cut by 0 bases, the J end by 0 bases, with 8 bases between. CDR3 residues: CASSYSQVANTGELFF. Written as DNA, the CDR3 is TGTGCCAGCAGTTACTCGCAGGTCGCGAACACCGGGGAGCTGTTTTTT.

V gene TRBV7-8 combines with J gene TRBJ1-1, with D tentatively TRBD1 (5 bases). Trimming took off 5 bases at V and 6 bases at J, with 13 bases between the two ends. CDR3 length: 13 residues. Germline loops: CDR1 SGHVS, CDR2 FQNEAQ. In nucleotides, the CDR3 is TGTGCCAGCAGCCCCTGGGGGGTTCCTGAAGCTTTCTTT. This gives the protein CASSPWGVPEAFF.

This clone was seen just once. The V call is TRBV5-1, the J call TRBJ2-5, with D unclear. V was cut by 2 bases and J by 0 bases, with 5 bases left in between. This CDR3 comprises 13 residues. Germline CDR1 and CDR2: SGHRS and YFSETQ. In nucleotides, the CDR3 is TGCGCCAGCAGCTTCCGGGACCAAGAGACCCAGTACTTC. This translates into CASSFRDQETQYF.

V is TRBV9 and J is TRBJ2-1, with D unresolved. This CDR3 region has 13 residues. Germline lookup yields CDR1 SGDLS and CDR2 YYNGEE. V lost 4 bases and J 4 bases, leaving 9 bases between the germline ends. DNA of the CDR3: TGTGCCAGCAGCCCGTTTACATACAATGAGCAGTTCTTC. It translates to CASSPFTYNEQFF.

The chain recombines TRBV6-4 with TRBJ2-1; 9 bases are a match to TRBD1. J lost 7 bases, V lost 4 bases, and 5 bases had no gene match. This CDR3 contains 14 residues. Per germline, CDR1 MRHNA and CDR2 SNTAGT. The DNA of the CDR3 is TGTGCCAGCAGTGTGGACAGGGGAGGGAATGAGCAGTTCTTC. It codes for CASSVDRGGNEQFF.

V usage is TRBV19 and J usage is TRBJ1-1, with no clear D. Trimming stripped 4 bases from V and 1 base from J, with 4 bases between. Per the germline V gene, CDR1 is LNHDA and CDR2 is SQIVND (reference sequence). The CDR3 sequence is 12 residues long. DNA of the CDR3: TGTGCCAGTAGTAGACAGAACACTGAAGCTTTCTTT. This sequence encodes CASSRQNTEAFF.

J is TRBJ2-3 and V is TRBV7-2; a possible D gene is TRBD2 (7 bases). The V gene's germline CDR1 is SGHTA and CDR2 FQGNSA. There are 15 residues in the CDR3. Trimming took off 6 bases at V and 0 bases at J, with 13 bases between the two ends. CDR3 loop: CASRAGARSTDTQYF. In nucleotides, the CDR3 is TGTGCCAGCAGGGCGGGGGCCCGAAGCACAGATACGCAGTATTTT.

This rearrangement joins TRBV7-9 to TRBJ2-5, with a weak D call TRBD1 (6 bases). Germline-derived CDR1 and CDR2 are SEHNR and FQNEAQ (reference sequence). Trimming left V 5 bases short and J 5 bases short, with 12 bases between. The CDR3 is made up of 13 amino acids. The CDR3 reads CASSQQGPETQYF. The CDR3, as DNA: TGTGCCAGCAGCCAACAGGGTCCGGAGACCCAGTACTTC.

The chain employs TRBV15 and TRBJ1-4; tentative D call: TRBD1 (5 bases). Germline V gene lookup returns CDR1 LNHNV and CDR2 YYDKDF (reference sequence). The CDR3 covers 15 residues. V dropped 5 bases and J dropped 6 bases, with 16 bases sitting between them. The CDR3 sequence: CATSSHRTPDEKLFF. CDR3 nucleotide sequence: TGTGCCACCAGCTCCCACAGGACGCCAGATGAAAAACTGTTTTTT.

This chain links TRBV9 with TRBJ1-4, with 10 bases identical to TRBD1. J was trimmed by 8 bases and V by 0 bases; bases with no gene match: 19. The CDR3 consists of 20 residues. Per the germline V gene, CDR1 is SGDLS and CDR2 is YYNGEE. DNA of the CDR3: TGTGCCAGCAGCGTAGAATCCGTGGGGACAGGGGCCGCGTCAGTAGAAAAACTGTTTTTT. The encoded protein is CASSVESVGTGAASVEKLFF.

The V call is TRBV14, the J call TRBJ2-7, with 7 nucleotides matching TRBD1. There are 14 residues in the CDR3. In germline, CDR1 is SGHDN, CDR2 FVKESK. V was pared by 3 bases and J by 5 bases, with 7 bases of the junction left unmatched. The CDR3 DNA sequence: TGTGCCAGCAGCCATGACAGGGTCGTCGACGAGCAGTACTTC. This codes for CASSHDRVVDEQYF. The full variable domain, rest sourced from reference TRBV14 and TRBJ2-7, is EAGVTQFPSHSVIEKGQTVTLRCDPISGHDNLYWYRRVMGKEIKFLLHFVKESKQDESGMPNNRFLAERTGGTYSTLKVQPAELEDSGVYFCASSHDRVVDEQYFGPGTRLTVT.

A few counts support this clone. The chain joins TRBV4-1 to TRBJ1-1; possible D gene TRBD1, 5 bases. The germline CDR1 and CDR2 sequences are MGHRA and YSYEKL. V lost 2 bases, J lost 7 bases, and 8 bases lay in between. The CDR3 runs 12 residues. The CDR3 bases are TGCGCCAGCAGCCAACCGGGACTTGAAGCTTTCTTT. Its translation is CASSQPGLEAFF.

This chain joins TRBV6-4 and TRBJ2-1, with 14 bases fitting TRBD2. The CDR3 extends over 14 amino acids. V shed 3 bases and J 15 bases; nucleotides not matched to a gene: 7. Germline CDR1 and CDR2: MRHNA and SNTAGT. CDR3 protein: CASSDSGTSGSMFF. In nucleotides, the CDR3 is TGTGCCAGCAGTGATAGCGGGACTAGCGGGAGTATGTTCTTC.

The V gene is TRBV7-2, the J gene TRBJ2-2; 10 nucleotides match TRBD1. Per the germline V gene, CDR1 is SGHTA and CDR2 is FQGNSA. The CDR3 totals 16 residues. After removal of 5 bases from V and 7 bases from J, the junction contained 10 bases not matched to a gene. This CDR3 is CASSLGTGARGGELFF. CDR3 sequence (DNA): TGTGCCAGCAGCCTCGGGACAGGGGCCCGAGGCGGGGAGCTGTTTTTT.

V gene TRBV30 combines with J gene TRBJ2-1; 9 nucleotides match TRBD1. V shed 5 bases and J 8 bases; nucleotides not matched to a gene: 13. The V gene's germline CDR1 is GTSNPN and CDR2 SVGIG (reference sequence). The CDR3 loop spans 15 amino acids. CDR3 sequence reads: CAWGVGDRVYYEQFF. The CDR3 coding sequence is TGTGCCTGGGGGGTCGGGGACAGGGTGTACTATGAGCAGTTCTTC.

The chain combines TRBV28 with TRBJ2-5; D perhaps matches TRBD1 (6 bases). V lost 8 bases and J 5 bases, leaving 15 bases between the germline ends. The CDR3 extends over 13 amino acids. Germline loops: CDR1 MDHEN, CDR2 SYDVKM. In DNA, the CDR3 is TGTGCCAGCGAGGGGGTAGAGGAGGAGACCCAGTACTTC. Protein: CASEGVEEETQYF.

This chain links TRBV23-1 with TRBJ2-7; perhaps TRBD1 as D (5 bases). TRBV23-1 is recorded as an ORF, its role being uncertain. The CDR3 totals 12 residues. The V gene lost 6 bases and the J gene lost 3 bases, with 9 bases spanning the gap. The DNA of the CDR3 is TGCGCCAGCAGCACAGGTATCTACGAGCAGTACTTC. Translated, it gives CASSTGIYEQYF.

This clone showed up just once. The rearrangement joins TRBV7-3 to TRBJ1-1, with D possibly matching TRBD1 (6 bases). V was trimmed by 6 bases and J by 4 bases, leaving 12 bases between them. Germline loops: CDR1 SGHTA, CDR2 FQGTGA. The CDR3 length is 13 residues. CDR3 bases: TGTGCCAGCAGTACTACAGGGTCCACTGAAGCTTTCTTT. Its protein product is CASSTTGSTEAFF.

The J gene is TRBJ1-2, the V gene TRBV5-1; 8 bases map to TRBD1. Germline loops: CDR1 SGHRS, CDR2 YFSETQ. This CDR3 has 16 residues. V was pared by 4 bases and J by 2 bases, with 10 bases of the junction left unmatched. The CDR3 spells CASSTTDRAGNYGYTF. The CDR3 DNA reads TGCGCCAGCAGCACGACGGACAGGGCGGGAAACTATGGCTACACCTTC.